A selection of T cell receptor beta chains follows, all from one sample in a study of T cells in localized non-small cell lung cancer. Generated by immunoSEQ multiplex PCR, the TCRdb table keeps only in-frame clones and is missing some. Here the sample spans under 35,000 clones, approximately 90% being singletons. The material was peripheral blood mononuclear cells, obtained before any cancer treatment. The receptors were gathered from a female donor older than 55 with stage II lung adenocarcinoma. The CDR3 runs from the conserved cysteine through the conserved F or W. D genes are given only for firm matches. Rows give clone size only sometimes, using once, few, many, or a class for an expanded clone.

D: NA
length: 13
V: TRBV30
size: NA
J: TRBJ2-7
CDR3: CAWSVQAPVEQYF
DNA: TGTGCCTGGAGTGTACAGGCCCCAGTCGAGCAGTACTTC

D: NA
length: 14
V: TRBV5-1
size: NA
J: TRBJ2-1
CDR3: CASSFGTADNEQFF
DNA: TGCGCCAGCAGCTTCGGGACTGCTGACAATGAGCAGTTCTTC

D: NA
length: 14
V: TRBV15
size: NA
J: TRBJ2-2
CDR3: CATSSFVNTGELFF
DNA: TGTGCCACCAGCTCCTTCGTTAACACCGGGGAGCTGTTTTTT

D: NA
length: 18
V: TRBV5-6
size: NA
J: TRBJ2-1
CDR3: CASSLYAIGRNSYNEQFF
DNA: TGTGCCAGCAGCTTGTATGCGATCGGCAGGAACTCCTACAATGAGCAGTTCTTC

D: NA
length: 14
V: TRBV11-3
size: NA
J: TRBJ1-1
CDR3: CASSPGPGNTEAFF
DNA: TGTGCCAGCAGCCCTGGGCCGGGGAACACTGAAGCTTTCTTT

D: NA
length: 12
V: TRBV19
size: NA
J: TRBJ2-7
CDR3: CASSLGIGEQYF
DNA: TGTGCCAGTAGTTTGGGGATAGGCGAGCAGTACTTC

D: NA
length: 13
V: TRBV11-2
size: NA
J: TRBJ1-1
CDR3: CASSTPGPTEAFF
DNA: TGTGCCAGCAGCACACCGGGTCCCACTGAAGCTTTCTTT

D: NA
length: 16
V: TRBV7-2
size: NA
J: TRBJ2-3
CDR3: CASSPWGGGGTDTQYF
DNA: TGTGCCAGCAGCCCTTGGGGCGGCGGCGGGACAGATACGCAGTATTTT

D: NA
length: 16
V: TRBV9
size: once
J: TRBJ2-5
CDR3: CASSVGAASRQETQYF
DNA: TGTGCCAGCAGCGTAGGAGCGGCCAGTCGGCAAGAGACCCAGTACTTC

D: TRBD1
length: 14
V: TRBV30
size: NA
J: TRBJ1-6
CDR3: CAWSSTGLGSPLHF
DNA: TGTGCCTGGAGTTCGACAGGGTTGGGTTCACCCCTCCACTTT

D: NA
length: 11
V: TRBV6-5
size: NA
J: TRBJ2-7
CDR3: CASSTGYEQYF
DNA: TGTGCCAGCAGTACAGGGTACGAGCAGTACTTC

D: TRBD1
length: 16
V: TRBV9
size: few
J: TRBJ1-4
CDR3: CASSEGPGTVDEKLFF
DNA: TGTGCCAGCAGCGAGGGCCCCGGGACAGTAGATGAAAAACTGTTTTTT

D: NA
length: 14
V: TRBV5-1
size: NA
J: TRBJ2-3
CDR3: CASSLGQTTDTQYF
DNA: TGCGCCAGCAGCTTGGGACAGACCACAGATACGCAGTATTTT

D: NA
length: 16
V: TRBV7-2
size: NA
J: TRBJ2-7
CDR3: CASSLVGAISSYEQYF
DNA: TGTGCCAGCAGCTTAGTGGGGGCGATCAGCTCCTACGAGCAGTACTTC

D: NA
length: 15
V: TRBV19
size: NA
J: TRBJ2-6
CDR3: CASSTPISGANVLTF
DNA: TGTGCCAGTAGTACCCCTATCTCTGGGGCCAACGTCCTGACTTTC

D: NA
length: 14
V: TRBV4-3
size: NA
J: TRBJ2-7
CDR3: CASSQDNRRGEQYF
DNA: TGCGCCAGCAGCCAAGATAATCGGCGCGGCGAGCAGTACTTC

D: NA
length: 14
V: TRBV11-2
size: NA
J: TRBJ2-7
CDR3: CASSLWEASYEQYF
DNA: TGTGCCAGCAGCCTCTGGGAGGCCTCCTACGAGCAGTACTTC

D: NA
length: 15
V: TRBV7-2
size: NA
J: TRBJ2-7
CDR3: CASSTFAGRTYEQYF
DNA: TGTGCCAGCAGCACCTTTGCGGGGCGTACCTACGAGCAGTACTTC

D: NA
length: 17
V: TRBV5-1
size: once
J: TRBJ2-6
CDR3: CASSSLGAVSGANVLTF
DNA: TGCGCCAGCAGCTCACTGGGGGCGGTCTCTGGGGCCAACGTCCTGACTTTC

D: NA
length: 15
V: TRBV5-5
size: NA
J: TRBJ1-1
CDR3: CASSLEGRRNTEAFF
DNA: TGTGCCAGCAGCTTGGAGGGCAGGAGGAACACTGAAGCTTTCTTT

D: NA
length: 13
V: TRBV19
size: once
J: TRBJ2-5
CDR3: CASSAGATETQYF
DNA: TGTGCCAGTAGTGCCGGGGCGACCGAGACCCAGTACTTC

D: NA
length: 16
V: TRBV7-2
size: NA
J: TRBJ2-2
CDR3: CASSGYQGPNTGELFF
DNA: TGTGCCAGCAGCGGATATCAGGGTCCAAACACCGGGGAGCTGTTTTTT

D: NA
length: 13
V: TRBV2
size: NA
J: TRBJ2-3
CDR3: CASSDRGGDTQYF
DNA: TGTGCCAGCAGTGACAGGGGTGGAGATACGCAGTATTTT

D: TRBD1
length: 17
V: TRBV5-1
size: once
J: TRBJ1-1
CDR3: CASSLALRTGTDTEAFF
DNA: TGCGCCAGCAGCTTAGCTCTGAGGACAGGGACCGACACTGAAGCTTTCTTT

D: NA
length: 16
V: TRBV6-5
size: NA
J: TRBJ1-1
CDR3: CASSYQSGWRGPEAFF
DNA: TGTGCCAGCAGTTACCAGTCAGGATGGAGGGGTCCTGAAGCTTTCTTT

D: NA
length: 14
V: TRBV5-6
size: NA
J: TRBJ1-1
CDR3: CASSKGTDVTQAFF
DNA: TGTGCCAGCAGCAAGGGGACGGACGTAACTCAAGCTTTCTTT

D: NA
length: 12
V: TRBV28
size: NA
J: TRBJ1-5
CDR3: CASKPLNRPQHF
DNA: TGTGCCAGCAAACCCCTCAACAGGCCCCAGCATTTT

D: TRBD1
length: 17
V: TRBV10-3
size: NA
J: TRBJ2-6
CDR3: CAISPGQGAIGANVLTF
DNA: TGTGCCATCAGTCCGGGGCAGGGGGCTATAGGGGCCAACGTCCTGACTTTC

D: NA
length: 15
V: TRBV19
size: NA
J: TRBJ1-2
CDR3: CASSIQGLDNYGYTF
DNA: TGTGCCAGTAGTATCCAGGGATTAGATAACTATGGCTACACCTTC

D: NA
length: 12
V: TRBV11-2
size: NA
J: TRBJ1-5
CDR3: CASSLRDEPQHF
DNA: TGTGCCAGCAGCTTAAGAGATGAGCCCCAGCATTTT

D: NA
length: 15
V: TRBV19
size: NA
J: TRBJ1-3
CDR3: CASSIAGTDGNTIYF
DNA: TGTGCCAGTAGTATAGCTGGGACGGATGGAAACACCATATATTTT

D: NA
length: 17
V: TRBV9
size: NA
J: TRBJ1-1
CDR3: CASSVGVGMASNTEAFF
DNA: TGTGCCAGCAGCGTAGGGGTGGGAATGGCCAGTAACACTGAAGCTTTCTTT

D: NA
length: 14
V: TRBV9
size: once
J: TRBJ1-5
CDR3: CASSAPGGGQPQHF
DNA: TGTGCCAGCAGCGCCCCGGGGGGAGGTCAGCCCCAGCATTTT

D: NA
length: 14
V: TRBV7-2
size: NA
J: TRBJ1-2
CDR3: CASSPGLGNYGYTF
DNA: TGTGCCAGCAGCCCCGGGCTTGGGAACTATGGCTACACCTTC

D: TRBD1
length: 15
V: TRBV7-3
size: NA
J: TRBJ1-6
CDR3: CASSDRRQGASPLHF
DNA: TGTGCCAGCAGCGATAGAAGACAGGGAGCTTCACCCCTCCACTTT

D: NA
length: 12
V: TRBV9
size: NA
J: TRBJ2-1
CDR3: CASSVRGDEQFF
DNA: TGTGCCAGCAGCGTAAGGGGAGATGAGCAGTTCTTC

D: NA
length: 14
V: TRBV7-2
size: NA
J: TRBJ2-4
CDR3: CASSLTGVKNIQYF
DNA: TGTGCCAGTTCCTTGACGGGGGTTAAAAACATTCAGTACTTC

D: TRBD1
length: 14
V: TRBV4-3
size: NA
J: TRBJ2-5
CDR3: CASSQTRQGRTQYF
DNA: TGCGCCAGCAGCCAAACGAGACAGGGGAGAACCCAGTACTTC

D: TRBD1
length: 13
V: TRBV6-5
size: few
J: TRBJ2-1
CDR3: CASSDRTGVEQFF
DNA: TGTGCCAGCAGTGATCGGACAGGGGTTGAGCAGTTCTTC

D: NA
length: 14
V: TRBV9
size: NA
J: TRBJ2-2
CDR3: CASSVGSAAGELFF
DNA: TGTGCCAGCAGCGTAGGATCGGCCGCCGGGGAGCTGTTTTTT

D: NA
length: 14
V: TRBV29-1
size: NA
J: TRBJ1-6
CDR3: CSVRDTTYNSPLHF
DNA: TGCAGCGTCCGGGACACCACTTATAATTCACCCCTCCACTTT

D: TRBD1
length: 15
V: TRBV5-1
size: NA
J: TRBJ2-5
CDR3: CASSRDRAVQETQYF
DNA: TGCGCCAGCAGCCGGGACAGGGCGGTACAAGAGACCCAGTACTTC

D: NA
length: 15
V: TRBV6-1
size: NA
J: TRBJ2-5
CDR3: CASSEGVSWGETQYF
DNA: TGTGCCAGCAGTGAAGGCGTCAGTTGGGGGGAGACCCAGTACTTC

D: NA
length: 15
V: TRBV19
size: NA
J: TRBJ1-3
CDR3: CASSGTAGSGNTIYF
DNA: TGTGCCAGTAGTGGGACCGCTGGCTCTGGAAACACCATATATTTT